The 16 T cell receptor beta chains presented below share a single source sample, sequenced in a study of blood T cell repertoires in COVID-19. The protocol was immunoSEQ multiplex PCR, while the TCRdb copy is restricted to in-frame clones and leaves out a portion. This table has some 290,000 clones, 90% appearing once. Sequenced input: peripheral blood. These receptors all come from a woman aged 40 to 50 with COVID-19, enrolled during active disease.

The chain links TRBV27 to TRBJ2-3; TRBD2 is a possible D gene (5 bases). CDR3 length: 15 amino acids. Germline V lookup: CDR1 MNHEY, CDR2 SMNVEV (reference sequence). Deletions cut 7 bases from V and 5 bases from J, with 19 bases between. The CDR3 protein is CASNPSMTVKDTQYF. The CDR3 DNA reads TGTGCCAGCAACCCTAGCATGACCGTCAAAGATACGCAGTATTTT.

This chain links TRBV6-5 with TRBJ1-3; 9 nucleotides match TRBD1. In germline, CDR1 is MNHEY, CDR2 SVGAGI. CDR3 size: 15 residues. J was trimmed by 0 bases and V by 6 bases; bases with no gene match: 3. CDR3 DNA sequence: TGTGCCAGCAGCTGGGACAGGGACTCTGGAAACACCATATATTTT. The encoded protein is CASSWDRDSGNTIYF.

The chain employs TRBV10-3 and TRBJ2-7; D is unclear. Trimming took 10 bases from V and 5 from J, leaving 15 bases between them. The CDR3 spans 12 residues. The V gene's germline CDR1 is ENHRY and CDR2 SYGVKD. CDR3: CANKGTGDEQYF. CDR3 in DNA: TGTGCCAACAAAGGAACGGGTGACGAGCAGTACTTC.

The chain joins TRBV18 to TRBJ2-1; tentatively, D is TRBD2 (5 bases). CDR3 size: 14 residues. Germline V lookup: CDR1 KGHSH, CDR2 LQKENI. V shed 3 bases and J shed 2 bases, with 8 bases lying between them. CDR3 region: CASSPGETYNEQFF. Written as DNA, the CDR3 is TGTGCCAGCTCACCCGGGGAGACCTACAATGAGCAGTTCTTC.

This clone was seen a handful of times. V is TRBV28 and J is TRBJ2-7; no reliable D call. Deletions cut 7 bases from V and 7 bases from J, with 23 bases between. CDR1 and CDR2 from the germline V gene are MDHEN and SYDVKM. The CDR3 is made up of 15 amino acids. The CDR3 DNA follows: TGTGCCAGCATAAAGGTCCACGGATTGATCGGGGAGCAGTACTTC. Translation gives CASIKVHGLIGEQYF.

The rearrangement links TRBV4-3 to TRBJ2-3; TRBD2 aligns across 7 bases. The CDR3 consists of 14 residues. Per germline, CDR1 LGHNA and CDR2 YSLEER. V gave up 2 bases and J gave up 8 bases; unmatched junction bases: 7. CDR3 nucleotide sequence: TGCGCCAGCAGCCAATCGCGGGGGATTCGTACGCAGTATTTT. Amino acid sequence: CASSQSRGIRTQYF.

This clone was recorded a few times. This chain joins TRBV5-1 and TRBJ1-6; TRBD1 matches at 11 bases. The CDR3 contains 16 residues. In germline, CDR1 is SGHRS, CDR2 YFSETQ. V was pared by 4 bases and J by 7 bases, with 7 bases of the junction left unmatched. CDR3 residues: CASSHRGQGENSPLHF. CDR3 in DNA: TGCGCCAGCAGCCACCGGGGACAGGGGGAAAATTCACCCCTCCACTTT.

The chain combines TRBV27 with TRBJ2-2; D gene uncertain. Per germline, CDR1 MNHEY and CDR2 SMNVEV (reference sequence). The CDR3 is made up of 19 amino acids. Trimming stripped 5 bases from V and 4 bases from J, with 26 bases between. The CDR3 DNA follows: TGTGCCAGCAGTCCTACCTCACCGCCCTGGAGCGCCACCACCGGGGAGCTGTTTTTT. Its translation is CASSPTSPPWSATTGELFF.

The chain is built from TRBV19 and TRBJ2-7; D unresolved. Germline V gene sequence: CDR1 LNHDA, CDR2 SQIVND (reference sequence). The CDR3 has 11 residues. The ends were cut back, 4 bases at V and 3 bases at J, with 4 bases in the middle. CDR3 sequence: CASSNGYEQYF. CDR3 bases: TGTGCCAGTAGTAACGGCTACGAGCAGTACTTC.

V is TRBV5-1 and J is TRBJ2-3; no clear D gene. Germline CDR1 is SGHRS and CDR2 is YFSETQ. V shed 4 bases and J shed 1 base, with 10 bases lying between them. The CDR3 is made up of 14 amino acids. CDR3 loop: CASSLQARTDTQYF. DNA of the CDR3: TGCGCCAGCAGCCTCCAGGCCCGCACAGATACGCAGTATTTT.

This sequence joins TRBV28 and TRBJ2-7; TRBD2 agrees at 10 bases. Germline CDR1 is MDHEN and CDR2 is SYDVKM. The ends lost 6 bases at V and 5 bases at J; junction bases unmatched: 10. This CDR3 has 15 amino acids. The DNA for the CDR3 is TGTGCCAGCAGGGGGGGTTCTAGCGGGAGAAACGAGCAGTACTTC. It translates to CASRGGSSGRNEQYF.

V is TRBV2 and J is TRBJ1-2; 11 bases match TRBD1. The CDR3 sequence is 14 residues long. In germline, CDR1 is SNHLY, CDR2 FYNNEI. Germline trimming cut 6 bases from V and 3 bases from J; bases unmatched to any gene: 3. CDR3 residues: CASSGTGGDYGYTF. In DNA, the CDR3 is TGTGCCAGCAGCGGGACAGGGGGGGACTATGGCTACACCTTC.

The rearrangement joins TRBV15 to TRBJ1-5; D perhaps matches TRBD1 (6 bases). CDR1 is LNHNV and CDR2 is YYDKDF in the germline V gene (reference sequence). The CDR3 runs to 14 residues. The germline V and J ends were trimmed by 4 bases and 1 base, with 8 bases remaining between them. Here the CDR3 DNA reads TGTGCCACCAGCATCGGACAGAGCAATCAGCCCCAGCATTTT. Amino acid sequence: CATSIGQSNQPQHF.

This chain connects TRBV28 to TRBJ2-7; D gene ambiguous. V was cut by 7 bases and J by 2 bases, with 18 bases left in between. Per the germline V gene, CDR1 is MDHEN and CDR2 is SYDVKM. This CDR3 contains 15 residues. For the CDR3, the DNA is TGTGCCAGCACACCTGCCGACCGTGGAGCCTACGAGCAGTACTTC. Translation: CASTPADRGAYEQYF.

The chain joins TRBV2 to TRBJ1-1, with D tentatively TRBD1 (5 bases). The CDR3 totals 15 residues. Trimming pared 8 bases from V and 8 bases from J, leaving 24 bases between. Germline assignment: CDR1 SNHLY and CDR2 FYNNEI. The CDR3 loop is CASRSGIERGREAFF. As DNA, the CDR3 is TGTGCCAGCCGGAGTGGGATTGAGCGGGGGAGAGAAGCTTTCTTT.

The chain recombines TRBV30 with TRBJ1-1, with D perhaps TRBD1 (6 bases). The germline V gene has CDR1 GTSNPN and CDR2 SVGIG (reference sequence). The CDR3 totals 15 residues. The V end was cut by 8 bases, the J end by 3 bases, with 22 bases between. The DNA of the CDR3 is TGTGCCGGGTCTTTACTCCTCGGACAGTACACTGAAGCTTTCTTT. Amino acids: CAGSLLLGQYTEAFF.